The sequence of this T cell receptor (beta chain) was determined in a study of T cell repertoires in cytomegalovirus infection. Looking at the study overall: Selection of CMV epitopes for the study included recently identified HLA-C-restricted and well-studied HLA-B-restricted ones. Public TCR beta signatures were indicative of both CMV infection and a matching HLA type.

TCRdb reprocessed the reads with MiXCR, giving one entry per CDR3 protein. The repertoire holds over 250,000 distinct CDR3 sequences, with roughly 21% as singletons. Notes on this clonotype: The antigen remains undetermined.

V shed 3 bases and J shed 4 bases, with 10 bases lying between them. Germline assignment: CDR1 MGHRA and CDR2 YSYEKL. The CDR3 is made up of 14 amino acids. Overall study results and limits: In two of eight donors, the top clonotype was HLA-C-restricted CMV-specific.

This clonotype was sampled from a human donor in good health (CMV status not recorded). Some clones in this sample may be carry-over from other donors' samples. The chain carries TRBV4-1 and TRBJ2-1; D might be TRBD1 (6 bases). This specimen was cultured PBMCs, taken from culture after CMV antigen stimulation. This CDR3 is CASSQITGYNEQFF. CDR3 bases: TGCGCCAGCAGCCAGATCACAGGGTACAATGAGCAGTTCTTC.